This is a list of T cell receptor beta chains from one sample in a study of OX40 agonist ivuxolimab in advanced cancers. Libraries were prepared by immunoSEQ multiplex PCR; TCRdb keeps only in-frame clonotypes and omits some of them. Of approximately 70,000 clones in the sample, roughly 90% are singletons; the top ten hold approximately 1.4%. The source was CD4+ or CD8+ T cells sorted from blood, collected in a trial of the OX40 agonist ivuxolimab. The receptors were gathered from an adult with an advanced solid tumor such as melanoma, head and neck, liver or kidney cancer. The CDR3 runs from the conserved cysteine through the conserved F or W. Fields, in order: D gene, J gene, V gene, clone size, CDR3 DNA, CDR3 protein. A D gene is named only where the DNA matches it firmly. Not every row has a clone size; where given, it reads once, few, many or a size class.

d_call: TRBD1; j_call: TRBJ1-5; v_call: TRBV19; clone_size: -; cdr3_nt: TGTGCCAGTAGTACACAGGGGGGTCGCAATCAGCCCCAGCATTTT; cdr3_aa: CASSTQGGRNQPQHF
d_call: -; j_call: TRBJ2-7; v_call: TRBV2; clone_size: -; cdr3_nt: TGTGCCAGCAGCCTTGCTTACGAGCAGTACTTC; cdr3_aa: CASSLAYEQYF
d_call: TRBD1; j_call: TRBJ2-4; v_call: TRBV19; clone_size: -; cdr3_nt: TGTGCCAGTAGAGACAGGGTTAGAAACATTCAGTACTTC; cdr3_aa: CASRDRVRNIQYF
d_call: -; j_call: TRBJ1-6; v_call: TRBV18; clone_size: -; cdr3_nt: TGTGCCAGCTCCCCGCCCGCCAGTAATTCACCCCTCCACTTT; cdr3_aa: CASSPPASNSPLHF
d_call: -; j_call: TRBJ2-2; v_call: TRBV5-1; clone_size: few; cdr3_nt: TGCGCCAGCAGCCCACCGGGGGAGCTGTTTTTT; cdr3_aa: CASSPPGELFF
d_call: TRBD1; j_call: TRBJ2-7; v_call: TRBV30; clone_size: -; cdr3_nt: TGTGCCTGGAGCGGCCACACAGGGGGATCCTACGAGCAGTACTTC; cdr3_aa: CAWSGHTGGSYEQYF
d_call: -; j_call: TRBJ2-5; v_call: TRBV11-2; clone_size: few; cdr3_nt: TGTGCCAGCAGCCGTACTCCTAGCGTGCAAGAGACCCAGTACTTC; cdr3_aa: CASSRTPSVQETQYF
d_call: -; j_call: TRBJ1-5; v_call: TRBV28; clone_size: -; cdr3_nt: TGTGCCAGCAGTCTTTTGTCTCTGCCCCAGCATTTT; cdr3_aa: CASSLLSLPQHF
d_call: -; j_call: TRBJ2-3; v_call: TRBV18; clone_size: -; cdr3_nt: TGTGCCAGCTCACCACCGGGCCTAGCGAGTTCCACAGATACGCAGTATTTT; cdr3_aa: CASSPPGLASSTDTQYF
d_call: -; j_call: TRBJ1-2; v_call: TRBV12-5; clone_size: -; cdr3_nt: TGTGCTAGTGGTTTGGGCAGACCCTATGGCTACACCTTC; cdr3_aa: CASGLGRPYGYTF